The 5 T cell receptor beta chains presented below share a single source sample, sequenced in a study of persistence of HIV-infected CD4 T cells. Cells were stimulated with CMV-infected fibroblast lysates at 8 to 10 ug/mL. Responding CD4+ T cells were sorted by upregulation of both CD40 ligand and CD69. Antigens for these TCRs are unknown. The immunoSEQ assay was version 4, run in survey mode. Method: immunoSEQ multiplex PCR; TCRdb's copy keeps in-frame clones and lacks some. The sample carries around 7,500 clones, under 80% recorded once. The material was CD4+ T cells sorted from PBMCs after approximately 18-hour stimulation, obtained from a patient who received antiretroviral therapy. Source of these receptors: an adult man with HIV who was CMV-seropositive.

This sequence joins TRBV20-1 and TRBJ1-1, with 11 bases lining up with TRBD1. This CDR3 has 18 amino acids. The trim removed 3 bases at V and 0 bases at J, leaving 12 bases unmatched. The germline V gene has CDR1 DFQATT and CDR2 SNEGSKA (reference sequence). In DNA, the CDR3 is TGCAGTGCTAGTCTTACCCCGGGACAGGGGGGGATGAACACTGAAGCTTTCTTT. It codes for CSASLTPGQGGMNTEAFF.

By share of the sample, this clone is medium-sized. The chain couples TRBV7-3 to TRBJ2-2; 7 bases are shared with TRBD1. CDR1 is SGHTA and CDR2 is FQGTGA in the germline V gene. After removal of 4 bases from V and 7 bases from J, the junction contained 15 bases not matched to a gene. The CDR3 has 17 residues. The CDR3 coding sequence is TGTGCCAGCAGCTCCAGCCCCAGGGGGACCTTGGGCGGGGAGCTGTTTTTT. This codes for CASSSSPRGTLGGELFF.

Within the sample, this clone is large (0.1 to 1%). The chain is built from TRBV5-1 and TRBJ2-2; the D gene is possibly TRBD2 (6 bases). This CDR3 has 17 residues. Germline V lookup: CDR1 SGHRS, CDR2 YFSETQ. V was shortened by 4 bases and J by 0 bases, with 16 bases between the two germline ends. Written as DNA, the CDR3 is TGCGCCAGCAGCCTGCGAGAGGGACTCTCGAACACCGGGGAGCTGTTTTTT. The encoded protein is CASSLREGLSNTGELFF. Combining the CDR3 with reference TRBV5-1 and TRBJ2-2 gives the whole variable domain KAGVTQTPRYLIKTRGQQVTLSCSPISGHRSVSWYQQTPGQGLQFLFEYFSETQRNKGNFPGRFSGRQFSNSRSEMNVSTLELGDSALYLCASSLREGLSNTGELFFGEGSRLTVL.

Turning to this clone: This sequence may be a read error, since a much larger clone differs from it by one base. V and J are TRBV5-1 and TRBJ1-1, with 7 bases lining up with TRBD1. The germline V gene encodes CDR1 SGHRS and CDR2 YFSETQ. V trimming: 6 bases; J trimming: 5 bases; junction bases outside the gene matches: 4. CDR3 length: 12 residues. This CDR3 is CASKRGQTEAFF. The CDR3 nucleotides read TGCGCCAGCAAAAGGGGGCAGACTGAAGCTTTCTTT.

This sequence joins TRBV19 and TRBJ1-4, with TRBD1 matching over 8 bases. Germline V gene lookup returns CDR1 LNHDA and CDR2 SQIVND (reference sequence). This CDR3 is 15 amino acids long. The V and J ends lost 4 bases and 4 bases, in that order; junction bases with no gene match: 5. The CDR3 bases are TGTGCCAGTAGTACCTCAGGGGGCGTTAATGAAAAACTGTTTTTT. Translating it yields CASSTSGGVNEKLFF.